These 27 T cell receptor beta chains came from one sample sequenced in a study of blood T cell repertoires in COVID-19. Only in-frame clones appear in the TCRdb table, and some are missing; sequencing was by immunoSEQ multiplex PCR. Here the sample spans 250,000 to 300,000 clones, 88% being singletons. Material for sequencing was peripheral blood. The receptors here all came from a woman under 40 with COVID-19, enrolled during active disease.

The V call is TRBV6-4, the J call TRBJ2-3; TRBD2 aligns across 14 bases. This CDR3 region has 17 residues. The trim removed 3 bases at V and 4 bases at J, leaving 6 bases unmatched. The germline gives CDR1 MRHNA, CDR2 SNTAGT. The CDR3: CASSEWGLAGAADTQYF. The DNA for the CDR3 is TGTGCCAGCAGTGAATGGGGACTAGCGGGAGCAGCAGATACGCAGTATTTT.

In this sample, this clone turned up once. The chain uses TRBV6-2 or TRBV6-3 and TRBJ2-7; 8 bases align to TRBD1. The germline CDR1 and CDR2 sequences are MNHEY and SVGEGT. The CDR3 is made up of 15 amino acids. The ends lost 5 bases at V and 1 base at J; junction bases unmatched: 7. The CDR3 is CASSKKQGVSYEQYF. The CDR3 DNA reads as TGTGCCAGCAGTAAGAAACAGGGGGTGTCCTACGAGCAGTACTTC.

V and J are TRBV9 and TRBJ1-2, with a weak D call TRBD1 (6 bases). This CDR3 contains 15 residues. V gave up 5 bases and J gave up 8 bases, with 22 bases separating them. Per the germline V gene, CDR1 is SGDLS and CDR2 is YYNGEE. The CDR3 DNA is TGTGCCAGCAGTGATACAGGGAGAGGACTTTACGGCTACACCTTC. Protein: CASSDTGRGLYGYTF.

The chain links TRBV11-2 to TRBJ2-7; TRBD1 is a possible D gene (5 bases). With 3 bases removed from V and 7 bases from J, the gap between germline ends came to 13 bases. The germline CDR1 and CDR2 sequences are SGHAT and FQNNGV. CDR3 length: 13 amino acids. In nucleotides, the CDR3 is TGTGCCAGCAGCTTGGGCAGGGTGGGGGAGCAGTACTTC. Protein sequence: CASSLGRVGEQYF. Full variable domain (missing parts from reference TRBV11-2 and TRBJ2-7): EAGVAQSPRYKIIEKRQSVAFWCNPISGHATLYWYQQILGQGPKLLIQFQNNGVVDDSQLPKDRFSAERLKGVDSTLKIQPAKLEDSAVYLCASSLGRVGEQYFGPGTRLTVT.

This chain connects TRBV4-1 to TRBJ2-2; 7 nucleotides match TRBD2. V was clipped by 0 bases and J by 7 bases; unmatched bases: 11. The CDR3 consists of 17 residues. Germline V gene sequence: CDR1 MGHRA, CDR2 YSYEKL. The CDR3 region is CASSQDPRGSTNGELFF. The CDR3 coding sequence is TGCGCCAGCAGCCAAGATCCACGCGGGAGTACCAACGGGGAGCTGTTTTTT.

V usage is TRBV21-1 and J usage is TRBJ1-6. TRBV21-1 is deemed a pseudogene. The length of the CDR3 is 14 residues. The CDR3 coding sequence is TGTGCCAGCAGCAATAGCTCCTATAATTCACCCCTCCACTTT. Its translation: CASSNSSYNSPLHF.

CDR3 residues: CASQGVDRGLNQPQHF. CDR3 coding DNA: TGTGCCAGTCAAGGGGTGGACAGGGGGCTGAATCAGCCCCAGCATTTT. This chain connects TRBV19 to TRBJ1-5; 11 bases line up with TRBD1. The germline V gene has CDR1 LNHDA and CDR2 SQIVND (reference sequence). V dropped 8 bases and J dropped 4; count of bases not matched to a gene: 10. The CDR3 is 16 amino acids. The full variable domain, its missing parts supplied by reference TRBV19 and TRBJ1-5, is DGGITQSPKYLFRKEGQNVTLSCEQNLNHDAMYWYRQDPGQGLRLIYYSQIVNDFQKGDIAEGYSVSREKKESFPLTVTSAQKNPTAFYLCASQGVDRGLNQPQHFGDGTRLSIL.

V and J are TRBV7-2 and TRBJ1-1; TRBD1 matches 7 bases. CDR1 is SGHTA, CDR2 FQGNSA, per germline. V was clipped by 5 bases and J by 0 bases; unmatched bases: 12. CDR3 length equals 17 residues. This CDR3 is CASSNDRARVMNTEAFF. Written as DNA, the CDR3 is TGTGCCAGCAGCAACGACAGGGCTCGGGTGATGAACACTGAAGCTTTCTTT.

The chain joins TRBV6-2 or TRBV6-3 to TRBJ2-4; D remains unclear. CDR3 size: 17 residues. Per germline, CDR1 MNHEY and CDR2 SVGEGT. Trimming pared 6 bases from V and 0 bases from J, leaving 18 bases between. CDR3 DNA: TGTGCCAGCAGCTCCTTACCCCTTGTACTAGCCAAAAACATTCAGTACTTC. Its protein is CASSSLPLVLAKNIQYF.

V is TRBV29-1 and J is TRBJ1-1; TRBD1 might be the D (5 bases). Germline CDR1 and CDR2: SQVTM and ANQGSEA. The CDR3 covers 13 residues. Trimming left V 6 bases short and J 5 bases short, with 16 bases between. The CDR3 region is CSVKTVQGTEAFF. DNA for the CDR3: TGCAGCGTGAAGACAGTTCAAGGGACTGAAGCTTTCTTT.

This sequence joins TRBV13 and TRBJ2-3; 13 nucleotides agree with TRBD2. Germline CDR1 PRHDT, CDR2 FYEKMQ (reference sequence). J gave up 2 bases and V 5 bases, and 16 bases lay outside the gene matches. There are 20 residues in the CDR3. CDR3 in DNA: TGTGCCAGCAGCCCCCTGGAAAGGACTAGCGGGAGAAACGTCACAGATACGCAGTATTTT. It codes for CASSPLERTSGRNVTDTQYF.

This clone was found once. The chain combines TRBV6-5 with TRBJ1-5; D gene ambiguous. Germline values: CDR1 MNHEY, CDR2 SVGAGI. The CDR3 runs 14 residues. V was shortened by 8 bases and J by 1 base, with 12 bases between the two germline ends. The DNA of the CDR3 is TGTGCCAGCTCCCAGCCCGGGAGCAATCAGCCCCAGCATTTT. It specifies CASSQPGSNQPQHF.

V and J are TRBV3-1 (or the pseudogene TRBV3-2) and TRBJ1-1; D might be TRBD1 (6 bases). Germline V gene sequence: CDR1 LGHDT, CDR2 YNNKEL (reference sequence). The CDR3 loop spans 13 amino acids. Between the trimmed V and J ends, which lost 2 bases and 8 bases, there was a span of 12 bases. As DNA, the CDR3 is TGTGCCAGCAGCCAATCACACAGGGTAGAAGCTTTCTTT. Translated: CASSQSHRVEAFF.

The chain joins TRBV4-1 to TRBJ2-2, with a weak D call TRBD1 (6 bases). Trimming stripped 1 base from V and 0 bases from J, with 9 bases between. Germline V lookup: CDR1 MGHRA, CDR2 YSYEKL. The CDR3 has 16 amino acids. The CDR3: CASSQVDSPNTGELFF. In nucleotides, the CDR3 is TGCGCCAGCAGCCAAGTGGACAGCCCGAACACCGGGGAGCTGTTTTTT.

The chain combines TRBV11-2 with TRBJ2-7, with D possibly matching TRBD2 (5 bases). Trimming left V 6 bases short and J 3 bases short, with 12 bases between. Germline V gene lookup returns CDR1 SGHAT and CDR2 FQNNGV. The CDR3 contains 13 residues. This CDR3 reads CASRPGLGYEQYF. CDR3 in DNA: TGTGCCAGCAGACCCGGACTTGGCTACGAGCAGTACTTC. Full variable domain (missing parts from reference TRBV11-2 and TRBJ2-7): EAGVAQSPRYKIIEKRQSVAFWCNPISGHATLYWYQQILGQGPKLLIQFQNNGVVDDSQLPKDRFSAERLKGVDSTLKIQPAKLEDSAVYLCASRPGLGYEQYFGPGTRLTVT.

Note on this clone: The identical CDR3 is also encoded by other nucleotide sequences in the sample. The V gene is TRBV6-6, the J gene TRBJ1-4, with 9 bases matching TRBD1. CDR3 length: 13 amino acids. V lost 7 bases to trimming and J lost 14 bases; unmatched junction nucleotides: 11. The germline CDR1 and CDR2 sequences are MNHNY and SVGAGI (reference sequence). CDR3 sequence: CASTTGGSGRLFF. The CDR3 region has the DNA TGTGCCAGCACGACAGGGGGTTCCGGAAGGCTGTTTTTT.

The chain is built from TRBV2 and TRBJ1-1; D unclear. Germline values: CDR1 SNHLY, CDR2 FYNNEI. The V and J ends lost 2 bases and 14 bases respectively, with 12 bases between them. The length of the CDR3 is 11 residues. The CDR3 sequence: CASSELSTGFF. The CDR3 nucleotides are TGTGCCAGCAGTGAACTCTCAACGGGGTTCTTT.

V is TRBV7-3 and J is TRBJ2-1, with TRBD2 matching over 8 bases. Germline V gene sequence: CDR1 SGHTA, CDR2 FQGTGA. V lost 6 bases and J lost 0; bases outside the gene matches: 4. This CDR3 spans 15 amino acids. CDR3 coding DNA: TGTGCCAGCAGTTTAGCGGGAAGCTCCTACAATGAGCAGTTCTTC. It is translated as CASSLAGSSYNEQFF. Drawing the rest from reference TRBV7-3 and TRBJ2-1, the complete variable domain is GAGVSQTPSNKVTEKGKYVELRCDPISGHTALYWYRQSLGQGPEFLIYFQGTGAADDSGLPNDRFFAVRPEGSVSTLKIQRTERGDSAVYLCASSLAGSSYNEQFFGPGTRLTVL.

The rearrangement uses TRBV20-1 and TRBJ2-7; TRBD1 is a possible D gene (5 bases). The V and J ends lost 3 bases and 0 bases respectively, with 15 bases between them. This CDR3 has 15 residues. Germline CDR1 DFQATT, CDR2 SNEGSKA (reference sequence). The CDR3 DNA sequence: TGCAGTGCTAGTCATTTCCCTGGGGCCTCCTACGAGCAGTACTTC. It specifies CSASHFPGASYEQYF.

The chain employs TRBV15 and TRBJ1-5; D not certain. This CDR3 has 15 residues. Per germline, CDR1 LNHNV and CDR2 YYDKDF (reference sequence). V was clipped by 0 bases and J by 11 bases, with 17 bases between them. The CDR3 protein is CATSRDSAGSLAQHF. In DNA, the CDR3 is TGTGCCACCAGCAGAGATTCGGCAGGATCTCTGGCCCAGCATTTT.

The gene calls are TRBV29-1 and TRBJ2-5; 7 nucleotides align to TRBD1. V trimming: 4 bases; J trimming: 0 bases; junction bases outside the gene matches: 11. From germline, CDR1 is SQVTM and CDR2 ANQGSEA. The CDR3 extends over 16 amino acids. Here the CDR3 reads CSVGDTGTAYQETQYF. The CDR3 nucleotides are TGCAGCGTTGGGGATACAGGGACAGCGTACCAAGAGACCCAGTACTTC.

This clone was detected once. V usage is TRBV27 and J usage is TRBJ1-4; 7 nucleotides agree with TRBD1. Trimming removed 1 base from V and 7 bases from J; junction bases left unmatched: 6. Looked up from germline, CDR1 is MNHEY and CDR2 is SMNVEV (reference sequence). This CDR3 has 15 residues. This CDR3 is CASSLLGTEGEKLFF. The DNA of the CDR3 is TGTGCCAGCAGTTTATTAGGGACAGAGGGTGAAAAACTGTTTTTT.

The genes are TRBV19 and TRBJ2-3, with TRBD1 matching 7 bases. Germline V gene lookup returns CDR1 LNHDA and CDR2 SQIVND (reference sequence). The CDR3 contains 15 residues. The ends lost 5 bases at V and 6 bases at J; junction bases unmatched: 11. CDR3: CASSLRDRGRDTQYF. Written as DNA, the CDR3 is TGTGCCAGTAGTCTCCGGGACAGAGGCAGGGATACGCAGTATTTT. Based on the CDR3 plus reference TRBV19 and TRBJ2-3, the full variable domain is DGGITQSPKYLFRKEGQNVTLSCEQNLNHDAMYWYRQDPGQGLRLIYYSQIVNDFQKGDIAEGYSVSREKKESFPLTVTSAQKNPTAFYLCASSLRDRGRDTQYFGPGTRLTVL.

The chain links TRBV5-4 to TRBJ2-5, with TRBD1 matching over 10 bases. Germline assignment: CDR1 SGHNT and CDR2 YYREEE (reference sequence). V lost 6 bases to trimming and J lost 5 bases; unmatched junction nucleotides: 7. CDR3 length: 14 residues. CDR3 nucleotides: TGTGCCAGCACTCCGGGACAGGGGAGGGAGACCCAGTACTTC. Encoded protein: CASTPGQGRETQYF.

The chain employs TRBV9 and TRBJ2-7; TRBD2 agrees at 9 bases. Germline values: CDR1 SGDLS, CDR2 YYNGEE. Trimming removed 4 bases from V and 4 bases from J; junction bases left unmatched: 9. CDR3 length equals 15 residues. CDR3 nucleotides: TGTGCCAGCAGCCTCGGGACTAGCCCATTATACGAGCAGTACTTC. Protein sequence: CASSLGTSPLYEQYF. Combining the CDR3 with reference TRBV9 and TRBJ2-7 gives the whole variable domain DSGVTQTPKHLITATGQRVTLRCSPRSGDLSVYWYQQSLDQGLQFLIQYYNGEERAKGNILERFSAQQFPDLHSELNLSSLELGDSALYFCASSLGTSPLYEQYFGPGTRLTVT.

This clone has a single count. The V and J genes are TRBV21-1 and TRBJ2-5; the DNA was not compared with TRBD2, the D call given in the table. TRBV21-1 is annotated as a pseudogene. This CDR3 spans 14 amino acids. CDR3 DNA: TGTGCCAGCAGCTCGCGGAGCCTGCTGGAGACCCAGTACTTC. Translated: CASSSRSLLETQYF.

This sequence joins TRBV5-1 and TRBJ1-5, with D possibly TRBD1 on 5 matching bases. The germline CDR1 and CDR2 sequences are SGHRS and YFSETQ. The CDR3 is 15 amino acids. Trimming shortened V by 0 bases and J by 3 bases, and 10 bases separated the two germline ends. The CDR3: CASSLGGGTNQPQHF. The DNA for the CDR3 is TGCGCCAGCAGCTTGGGTGGAGGGACCAATCAGCCCCAGCATTTT.